Below are 9 T cell receptor beta chains sequenced from a single sample in a study of human T cells and chemical hapten exposure. TCRdb called the RACE reads again in MiXCR, with one record for every CDR3 protein. This table has more than 70,000 distinct CDR3 sequences, about a tenth appearing once. The sample's time point: patch test 3, about 24 weeks after DPC sensitization. Treatment denoted: therapeutic diphenylcyclopropenone sensitization with weekly scalp DPC. The material was whole blood, obtained in connection with sensitization to the hapten diphenylcyclopropenone (DPC). The origin of the receptors is a woman aged 30 to 39 with alopecia areata. Some clones in this sample may be carry-over from other donors' samples.

This clonotype has a handful of counts. The J gene is TRBJ2-1, the V gene TRBV7-6; perhaps TRBD1 as D (6 bases). This CDR3 comprises 15 residues. V shed 5 bases and J shed 1 base, with 12 bases lying between them. CDR1 is SGHVS, CDR2 FNYEAQ, per germline. The CDR3 loop is CASSQDQGSYNEQFF. The CDR3 DNA follows: TGTGCCAGCAGCCAAGATCAGGGGTCCTACAATGAGCAGTTCTTC.

This clonotype was observed at least ten times. The chain couples TRBV5-1 to TRBJ1-1; D perhaps matches TRBD1 (5 bases). Looked up from germline, CDR1 is SGHRS and CDR2 is YFSETQ. V was trimmed by 4 bases and J by 4 bases, leaving 8 bases between them. This CDR3 spans 12 amino acids. The CDR3 DNA reads as TGCGCCAGCAGCGGGGACTTCACTGAAGCTTTCTTT. This sequence encodes CASSGDFTEAFF.

This clonotype was observed many times. V usage is TRBV10-3 and J usage is TRBJ2-3; 13 nucleotides match TRBD2. The CDR3 has 15 residues. Germline values: CDR1 ENHRY, CDR2 SYGVKD. V dropped 0 bases and J dropped 7; count of bases not matched to a gene: 1. The CDR3 DNA sequence: TGTGCCATCAGTGAGTCGGGACTAGCGGGAAATACGCAGTATTTT. Protein: CAISESGLAGNTQYF.

The table lists this clonotype with many counts. This rearrangement joins TRBV7-6 to TRBJ2-1, with D tentatively TRBD2 (6 bases). The CDR3 is 15 residues long. V gave up 4 bases and J gave up 1 base, with 11 bases separating them. Per the germline V gene, CDR1 is SGHVS and CDR2 is FNYEAQ. The CDR3 sequence is CASSSDGGSYNEQFF. The CDR3 region has the DNA TGTGCCAGCAGCTCCGACGGGGGATCCTACAATGAGCAGTTCTTC.

The rearrangement joins TRBV6-1 to TRBJ1-6; no reliable D call. Trimming removed 2 bases at V and 7 bases at J, with 15 bases between. This CDR3 is 16 amino acids long. Looked up from germline, CDR1 is MNHNS and CDR2 is SASEGT. The CDR3: CASSERWGYRNSPLHF. CDR3 in DNA: TGTGCCAGCAGTGAAAGGTGGGGTTACCGGAATTCACCCCTCCACTTT.

This clonotype was recorded at least ten times. This rearrangement joins TRBV10-2 to TRBJ2-1, with 11 bases identical to TRBD2. CDR1 is WSHSY, CDR2 SAAADI, per germline. V lost 0 bases, J lost 4 bases, and 2 bases stayed unmatched. CDR3 size: 16 residues. CDR3 protein: CASSESSSGRYNEQFF. CDR3 sequence (DNA): TGCGCCAGCAGTGAGTCTTCTAGCGGGAGGTACAATGAGCAGTTCTTC.

This clonotype was seen a handful of times. The V call is TRBV3-1, the J call TRBJ2-1; 7 bases line up with TRBD2. The J segment lost 9 bases and the V segment lost 2 bases, leaving 7 bases of the junction unmatched. The germline gives CDR1 LGHDT, CDR2 YNNKEL (reference sequence). The CDR3 runs 14 residues. DNA of the CDR3: TGTGCCAGCAGCCAAAATGCGGGAGATGGTGAGCAGTTCTTC. Translated, it gives CASSQNAGDGEQFF.

This chain uses TRBV29-1 with TRBJ2-5; TRBD1 aligns across 8 bases. Losses at the gene ends were 3 bases for V and 6 bases for J; bases not matched to a gene: 12. This CDR3 contains 15 residues. Germline V gene sequence: CDR1 SQVTM, CDR2 ANQGSEA. The CDR3 DNA is TGCAGCGTTGACTCTGCGTTGGACAGGGTAAAGACCCAGTACTTC. Amino acids: CSVDSALDRVKTQYF.

This clonotype was counted at least ten times. This chain uses TRBV4-2 with TRBJ2-1; D is ambiguous. Trimming left V 0 bases short and J 2 bases short, with 8 bases between. This CDR3 spans 15 amino acids. From germline, CDR1 is LGHNA and CDR2 YNFKEQ. The chain's CDR3 is CASSQEGLAYNEQFF. The CDR3 DNA sequence: TGTGCCAGCAGCCAAGAGGGCCTGGCCTACAATGAGCAGTTCTTC.